These 11 T cell receptor beta chains came from one sample sequenced in a study of blood T cell repertoires in COVID-19. Here immunoSEQ multiplex PCR was the method, and the copy in TCRdb shows in-frame clones only, minus some. Here the sample spans roughly 180,000 clones, approximately 90% being singletons. The sequencing input was PBMCs or T cells enriched from blood (not recorded which). These receptors were collected from a woman in her twenties or thirties who had recovered from COVID-19.

This chain joins TRBV12-3 or TRBV12-4 and TRBJ2-2; D perhaps matches TRBD2 (6 bases). Trimming removed 6 bases at V and 6 bases at J, with 11 bases between. The CDR3 runs 13 residues. The CDR3 region is CASREGRAGELFF. CDR3 DNA sequence: TGTGCCAGCAGGGAGGGGCGGGCCGGGGAGCTGTTTTTT.

This chain connects TRBV3-1 (or the pseudogene TRBV3-2) to TRBJ2-6, with a weak D call TRBD1 (5 bases). Trimming took 4 bases from V and 2 from J, leaving 9 bases between them. The CDR3 extends over 15 amino acids. CDR1 is LGHDT, CDR2 YNNKEL, per germline (reference sequence). In nucleotides, the CDR3 is TGTGCCAGCAGCCCTCAGGGTCCTGGGGCCAACGTCCTGACTTTC. It encodes CASSPQGPGANVLTF.

The genes are TRBV3-1 (or the pseudogene TRBV3-2) and TRBJ2-5; 16 positions agree with TRBD2. This CDR3 has 18 amino acids. V was clipped by 4 bases and J by 2 bases; unmatched bases: 7. CDR1 LGHDT and CDR2 YNNKEL come from the germline V gene (reference sequence). The CDR3 reads CASSPGTSGRDLQETQYF. CDR3 bases: TGTGCCAGCAGCCCGGGGACTAGCGGGAGGGATCTTCAAGAGACCCAGTACTTC.

The V and J genes are TRBV6-5 and TRBJ1-6; perhaps TRBD1 as D (5 bases). The CDR3 spans 14 residues. From germline, CDR1 is MNHEY and CDR2 SVGAGI. The V end was cut by 4 bases, the J end by 6 bases, with 10 bases between. This chain's CDR3 is CASSFRGANSPLHF. DNA for the CDR3: TGTGCCAGCAGTTTCCGCGGGGCTAATTCACCCCTCCACTTT.

This chain joins TRBV25-1 and TRBJ1-2; perhaps TRBD1 as D (6 bases). In germline, CDR1 is MGHDK, CDR2 SYGVNS. The CDR3 consists of 16 residues. Trimming pared 2 bases from V and 7 bases from J, leaving 20 bases between. CDR3 nucleotide sequence: TGTGCCAGCAGTGAACAAAGGGACAAATCGGGCTCTGGCTACACCTTC. It encodes CASSEQRDKSGSGYTF.

V gene TRBV7-3 combines with J gene TRBJ2-1, with a weak D call TRBD1 (5 bases). The CDR3 is 16 residues long. CDR1 SGHTA and CDR2 FQGTGA come from the germline V gene. V was shortened by 4 bases and J by 0 bases, with 13 bases between the two germline ends. CDR3 in DNA: TGTGCCAGCAGCTCATTGGGGCGGAGCTCCTACAATGAGCAGTTCTTC. This codes for CASSSLGRSSYNEQFF. Drawing the rest from reference TRBV7-3 and TRBJ2-1, the complete variable domain is GAGVSQTPSNKVTEKGKYVELRCDPISGHTALYWYRQSLGQGPEFLIYFQGTGAADDSGLPNDRFFAVRPEGSVSTLKIQRTERGDSAVYLCASSSLGRSSYNEQFFGPGTRLTVL.

The rearrangement uses TRBV2 and TRBJ1-6, with D hard to call. V was pared by 5 bases and J by 8 bases, with 22 bases between. CDR3 length equals 17 residues. Germline V gives CDR1 SNHLY, CDR2 FYNNEI. The CDR3 DNA reads TGTGCCAGCAGTCCAAACGTCCGCCCGGAGGTTTATTCACCCCTCCACTTT. The encoded protein is CASSPNVRPEVYSPLHF.

V usage is TRBV7-6 and J usage is TRBJ1-6; 9 positions match TRBD1. CDR3 size: 16 residues. V shed 1 base and J 9 bases; nucleotides not matched to a gene: 7. CDR1 and CDR2 (germline): SGHVS, FNYEAQ. The CDR3 here is CASSLVGGDRVSPLHF. DNA for the CDR3: TGTGCCAGCAGCTTAGTTGGGGGGGACAGGGTTTCACCCCTCCACTTT. The whole variable domain, filled in from reference TRBV7-6 and TRBJ1-6, reads GAGVSQSPRYKVTKRGQDVALRCDPISGHVSLYWYRQALGQGPEFLTYFNYEAQQDKSGLPNDRFSAERPEGSISTLTIQRTEQRDSAMYRCASSLVGGDRVSPLHFGNGTRLTVT.

The sample holds many counts of this clone. The chain recombines TRBV19 with TRBJ2-2, with D maybe TRBD1 (6 bases). Germline CDR1 and CDR2: LNHDA and SQIVND (reference sequence). V gave up 2 bases and J gave up 3 bases, with 13 bases separating them. The length of the CDR3 is 16 residues. The CDR3 region has the DNA TGTGCCAGTAGTATAACTGGACAGAGTTACACCGGGGAGCTGTTTTTT. Protein: CASSITGQSYTGELFF. Filled out from reference TRBV19 and TRBJ2-2, the complete variable domain reads DGGITQSPKYLFRKEGQNVTLSCEQNLNHDAMYWYRQDPGQGLRLIYYSQIVNDFQKGDIAEGYSVSREKKESFPLTVTSAQKNPTAFYLCASSITGQSYTGELFFGEGSRLTVL.

The chain recombines TRBV5-4 with TRBJ2-7, with D perhaps matching TRBD2 (5 bases). Per the germline V gene, CDR1 is SGHNT and CDR2 is YYREEE (reference sequence). Trimming pared 4 bases from V and 3 bases from J, leaving 20 bases between. This CDR3 has 16 amino acids. CDR3 nucleotide sequence: TGTGCCAGCAGCAGGGCACTAGGATCGGCGCTCTACGAGCAGTACTTC. It encodes CASSRALGSALYEQYF.

The chain is built from TRBV2 and TRBJ2-7; D not resolved. V was shortened by 6 bases and J by 0 bases, with 18 bases between the two germline ends. The CDR3 sequence is 16 residues long. Per the germline V gene, CDR1 is SNHLY and CDR2 is FYNNEI. CDR3 nucleotides: TGTGCCAGCAGCGAGGTTTCCCCTTTCAGCTCCTACGAGCAGTACTTC. This gives the protein CASSEVSPFSSYEQYF.